A single sample is the source of the 6 T cell receptor beta chains below, sequenced in a study of blood T cell repertoires in COVID-19. Libraries were prepared by immunoSEQ multiplex PCR; TCRdb keeps only in-frame clonotypes and omits some of them. This sample has 55,000 to 90,000 clones; 88% occur once, and the top ten carry about 1.3%. Specimen: peripheral blood. These receptors came from a human donor in a cohort sampled during active COVID-19.

The chain has TRBV7-2 and TRBJ1-5; D is ambiguous. This CDR3 region has 12 residues. The V end was cut by 5 bases, the J end by 7 bases, with 9 bases between. CDR1 is SGHTA, CDR2 FQGNSA, per germline. CDR3 sequence: CASSPLGQPQHF. CDR3 bases: TGTGCCAGCAGCCCCCTCGGGCAGCCCCAGCATTTT.

The chain is built from TRBV3-1 (or the pseudogene TRBV3-2) and TRBJ2-1; D not resolved. Looked up from germline, CDR1 is LGHDT and CDR2 is YNNKEL (reference sequence). Trimming took off 5 bases at V and 9 bases at J, with 11 bases between the two ends. The CDR3 length is 12 residues. CDR3 DNA sequence: TGTGCCAGCAGCTCAGACTTTGGTGAGCAGTTCTTC. It specifies CASSSDFGEQFF.

The chain carries TRBV7-2 and TRBJ2-7; 7 nucleotides line up with TRBD1. Germline CDR1 is SGHTA and CDR2 is FQGNSA. The CDR3 is 15 residues long. The trim removed 2 bases at V and 2 bases at J, leaving 6 bases unmatched. The chain's CDR3 is CASSLYFTGAYEQYF. The CDR3 DNA reads as TGTGCCAGCAGCTTATATTTTACAGGGGCCTACGAGCAGTACTTC.

This clone was detected once. This chain joins TRBV18 and TRBJ1-4, with a weak D call TRBD1 (5 bases). Germline loops: CDR1 KGHSH, CDR2 LQKENI. The CDR3 length is 17 residues. Between the trimmed V and J ends, which lost 2 bases and 0 bases, there was a span of 13 bases. The CDR3, as DNA: TGTGCCAGCTCACCAGGGCAGGGTCTAGCAACTAATGAAAAACTGTTTTTT. Its protein product is CASSPGQGLATNEKLFF.

In this sample, this clone turned up once. The J gene is TRBJ1-1, the V gene TRBV7-3; D not certain. Trimming shortened V by 4 bases and J by 2 bases, and 8 bases separated the two germline ends. The germline CDR1 and CDR2 sequences are SGHTA and FQGTGA. The CDR3 has 13 amino acids. CDR3 in amino acids: CASSSTSNTEAFF. CDR3 bases: TGTGCCAGCAGCTCGACATCTAACACTGAAGCTTTCTTT.

The chain combines TRBV7-7 with TRBJ2-1; 7 positions match TRBD1. CDR3 length: 16 residues. V lost 5 bases and J lost 0; bases outside the gene matches: 7. The germline V gene encodes CDR1 SSHAT and CDR2 FNYEAQ (reference sequence). The CDR3 sequence is CASSPSRTGSYNEQFF. DNA of the CDR3: TGTGCCAGCAGCCCTTCCCGGACAGGCTCCTACAATGAGCAGTTCTTC.